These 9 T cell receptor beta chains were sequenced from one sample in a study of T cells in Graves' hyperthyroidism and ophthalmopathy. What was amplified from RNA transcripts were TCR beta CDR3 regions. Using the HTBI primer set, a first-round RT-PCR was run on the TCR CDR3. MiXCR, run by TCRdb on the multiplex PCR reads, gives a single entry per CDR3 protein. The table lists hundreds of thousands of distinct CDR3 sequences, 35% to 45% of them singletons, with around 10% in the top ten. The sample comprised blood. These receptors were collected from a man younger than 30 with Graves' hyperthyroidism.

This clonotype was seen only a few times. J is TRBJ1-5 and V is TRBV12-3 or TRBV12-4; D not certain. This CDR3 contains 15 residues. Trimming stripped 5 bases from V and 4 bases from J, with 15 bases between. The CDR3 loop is CASSLRRADNQPQHF. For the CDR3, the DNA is TGTGCCAGCAGTCTACGTCGGGCAGATAATCAGCCCCAGCATTTT.

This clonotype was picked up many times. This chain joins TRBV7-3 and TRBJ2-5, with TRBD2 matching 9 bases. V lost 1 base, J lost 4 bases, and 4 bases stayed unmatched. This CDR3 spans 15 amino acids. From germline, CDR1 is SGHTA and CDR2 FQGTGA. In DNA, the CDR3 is TGTGCCAGCAGCTTAAGCGGGGGGGCCGGAGAGACCCAGTACTTC. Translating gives CASSLSGGAGETQYF.

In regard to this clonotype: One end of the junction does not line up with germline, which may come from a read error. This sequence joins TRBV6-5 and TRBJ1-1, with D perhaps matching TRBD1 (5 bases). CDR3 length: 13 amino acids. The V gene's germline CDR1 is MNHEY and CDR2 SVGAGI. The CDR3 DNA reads TGTGCCAGCACTTACCGACAAGGGGTTGAAGCTTTCTTT. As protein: CASTYRQGVEAFF.

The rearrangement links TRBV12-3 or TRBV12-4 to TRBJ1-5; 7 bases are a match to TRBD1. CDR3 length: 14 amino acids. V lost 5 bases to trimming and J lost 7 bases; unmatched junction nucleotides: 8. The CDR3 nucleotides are TGTGCCAGCAGTAACAGGGGAATCAGGCAGCCCCAGCATTTT. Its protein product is CASSNRGIRQPQHF.

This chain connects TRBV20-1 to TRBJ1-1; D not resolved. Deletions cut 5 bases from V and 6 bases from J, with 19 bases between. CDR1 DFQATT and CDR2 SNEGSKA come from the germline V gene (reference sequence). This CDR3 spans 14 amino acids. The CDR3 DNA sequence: TGCAGTGCTCCGCAGTGGGAGGGAATGCCTGAAGCTTTCTTT. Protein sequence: CSAPQWEGMPEAFF.

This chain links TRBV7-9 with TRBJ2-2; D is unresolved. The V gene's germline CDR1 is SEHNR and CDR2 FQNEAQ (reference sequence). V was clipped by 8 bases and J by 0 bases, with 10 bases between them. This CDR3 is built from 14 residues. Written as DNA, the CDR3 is TGTGCCAGCCTCAGCGTCTCGAACACCGGGGAGCTGTTTTTT. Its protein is CASLSVSNTGELFF.

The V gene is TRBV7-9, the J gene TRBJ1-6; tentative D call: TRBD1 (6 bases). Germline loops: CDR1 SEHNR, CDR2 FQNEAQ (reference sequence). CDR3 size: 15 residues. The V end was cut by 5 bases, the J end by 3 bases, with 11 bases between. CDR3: CASSPGQNYNSPLHF. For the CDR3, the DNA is TGTGCCAGCAGCCCCGGACAGAACTATAATTCACCCCTCCACTTT.

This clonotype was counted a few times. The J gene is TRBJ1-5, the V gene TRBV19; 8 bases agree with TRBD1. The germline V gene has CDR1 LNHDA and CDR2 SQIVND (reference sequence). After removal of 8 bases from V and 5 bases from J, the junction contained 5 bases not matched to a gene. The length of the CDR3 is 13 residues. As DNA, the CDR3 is TGTGCCAGTTCGACAGGGGAGGATCAGCCCCAGCATTTT. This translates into CASSTGEDQPQHF.

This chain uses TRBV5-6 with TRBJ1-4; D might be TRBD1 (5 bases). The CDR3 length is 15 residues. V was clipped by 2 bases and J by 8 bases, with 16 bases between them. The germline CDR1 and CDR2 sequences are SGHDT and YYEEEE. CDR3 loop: CASSLKRGGYEKLFF. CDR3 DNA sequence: TGTGCCAGCAGCTTAAAACGCGGGGGTTACGAAAAACTGTTTTTT.